This TCR beta chain came from a study of a mutant IDH1 vaccine in newly diagnosed glioma. As for the study in general: Sex among treated patients split roughly 62% male, approximately 38% female; mean age was approximately 40 years. Therapy received beforehand was radiotherapy, temozolomide, or both, with most patients given both.

The time point: week 47, end of study. Each vaccine dose was 300 ug of mutant IDH1 20-mer peptide, with topical imiquimod. Germline loops: CDR1 MNHEY, CDR2 SVGAGI. The CDR3 extends over 14 amino acids. Germline trimming cut 6 bases from V and 5 bases from J; bases unmatched to any gene: 4. Points on this clone: What it recognizes is unknown.

Here immunoSEQ multiplex PCR was the method, and the copy in TCRdb shows in-frame clones only, minus some. The table records 35,000 to 45,000 clones, about 75% of them present only once. The chain combines TRBV6-5 with TRBJ2-1; 10 positions match TRBD1. This specimen consisted of PBMCs, obtained from a glioma patient whose treatment included an IDH1 peptide vaccine. The receptor's source is a man aged 40-49 years with glioma. The CDR3 coding sequence is TGTGCCAGCAGACCGGGACAGGGGAACAATGAGCAGTTCTTC. This encodes CASRPGQGNNEQFF.